The rows below give T cell receptor beta chains drawn from one sample of a study of early T cells in non-severe SARS-CoV-2 infection. One entry per CDR3 protein results from TCRdb running MiXCR on the 5' RACE reads. The table lists tens of thousands of distinct CDR3 sequences, around 6.9% of them singletons. This specimen consisted of whole blood, obtained at baseline. The source is an adult who was a healthcare worker with PCR-confirmed SARS-CoV-2 infection or an uninfected control (not recorded which). The CDR3 runs from the conserved cysteine through the conserved F or W. The order of the fields is clone size, D gene, V gene, J gene, CDR3 protein, CDR3 DNA. D genes are given only for firm matches. The size entry is marked missing in some rows and otherwise reads once, few, many or a size class.

few	.	TRBV20-1	TRBJ2-2	CSAPNKRQDTTGELFF	TGCAGTGCCCCAAATAAAAGACAGGACACAACCGGGGAGCTGTTTTTT
few	TRBD2	TRBV7-9	TRBJ2-7	CASSVPGLAGAHQYF	TGTGCCAGCAGCGTACCGGGACTAGCGGGAGCCCATCAGTACTTC
many	.	TRBV12-3/TRBV12-4	TRBJ2-2	CAAWINTGELFF	TGTGCCGCATGGATCAACACCGGGGAGCTGTTTTTT
many	TRBD1	TRBV7-9	TRBJ2-7	CASSLVGDRAYEQYF	TGTGCCAGCAGCTTAGTTGGGGACAGGGCCTACGAGCAGTACTTC
.	.	TRBV12-3/TRBV12-4	TRBJ2-3	CASSLRDTQYF	TGTGCCAGCAGTCTACGGGATACGCAGTATTTT
many	.	TRBV24-1	TRBJ2-5	CATSDYRASETQYF	TGTGCCACCAGTGATTATCGGGCGTCGGAGACCCAGTACTTC
.	.	TRBV11-3	TRBJ2-2	CASERSGSGELFF	TGTGCCAGCGAAAGAAGTGGTTCCGGGGAGCTGTTTTTT
.	.	TRBV18	TRBJ2-7	CASSPTEYEQYF	TGTGCCAGCTCACCCACAGAGTACGAGCAGTACTTC
many	.	TRBV6-1	TRBJ2-1	CASSEARSTTPPGHEQFF	TGTGCCAGCAGTGAAGCGAGATCTACCACCCCACCAGGGCATGAGCAGTTCTTC
.	TRBD2	TRBV4-3	TRBJ2-2	CASSLGLANTGELFF	TGCGCCAGCAGCCTAGGACTAGCGAACACCGGGGAGCTGTTTTTT
.	.	TRBV25-1	TRBJ2-3	CASSGSGSHTDTQYF	TGTGCCAGCAGTGGAAGCGGTTCCCACACAGATACGCAGTATTTT
medium-sized	TRBD1	TRBV7-9	TRBJ2-1	CASSPQGLAYNEQFF	TGTGCCAGCAGCCCACAGGGGCTCGCCTACAATGAGCAGTTCTTC
.	.	TRBV12-3/TRBV12-4	TRBJ1-1	CASRSVGLSAFF	TGTGCCAGCAGATCGGTTGGACTCTCGGCTTTCTTT
.	TRBD2	TRBV28	TRBJ2-7	CASSFGTSGSSYEQYF	TGTGCCAGCAGTTTCGGGACTAGCGGGAGCTCCTACGAGCAGTACTTC
.	TRBD2	TRBV29-1	TRBJ2-1	CSVLLAVYNEQFF	TGCAGCGTGCTACTAGCGGTCTACAATGAGCAGTTCTTC
few	.	TRBV6-6	TRBJ1-4	CASSYWPPGDEKLFF	TGTGCCAGCAGTTACTGGCCACCGGGAGATGAAAAACTGTTTTTT
.	.	TRBV5-5	TRBJ1-6	CASSLKGAGNNSPLHF	TGTGCCAGCAGCTTGAAAGGGGCAGGGAATAATTCACCCCTCCACTTT
many	.	TRBV24-1	TRBJ2-2	CATSEQLNTGELFF	TGTGCCACCAGTGAACAGCTGAACACCGGGGAGCTGTTTTTT
many	.	TRBV7-9	TRBJ2-7	CASSLGSYEQYF	TGTGCCAGCAGCTTAGGGTCTTACGAGCAGTACTTC
many	TRBD1	TRBV12-3/TRBV12-4	TRBJ2-1	CASSLGQGGEQFF	TGTGCCAGCAGTTTAGGACAGGGTGGTGAGCAGTTCTTC
.	TRBD2	TRBV7-2	TRBJ2-1	CASSLVATSGNNEQFF	TGTGCCAGCAGCTTAGTTGCGACTAGCGGAAACAATGAGCAGTTCTTC
few	TRBD2	TRBV20-1	TRBJ2-7	CSATRAGVGEQYF	TGCAGTGCTACTCGGGCGGGAGTAGGCGAGCAGTACTTC
.	TRBD2	TRBV12-3/TRBV12-4	TRBJ2-3	CASSLIGTSGSSDTQYF	TGTGCCAGCAGTTTAATCGGTACTAGCGGGAGTTCGGATACGCAGTATTTT
.	TRBD2	TRBV20-1	TRBJ2-3	CSAIPYSGRTSTDTQYF	TGCAGTGCTATACCCTATAGCGGGAGGACCAGCACAGATACGCAGTATTTT
few	TRBD2	TRBV18	TRBJ2-7	CASSPPRLTGGVRYEQYF	TGTGCCAGCTCACCACCGAGGCTCACGGGGGGGGTTCGGTACGAGCAGTACTTC
.	TRBD1	TRBV5-1	TRBJ1-2	CASSQPGTAYGYTF	TGCGCCAGCAGCCAGCCCGGGACAGCCTATGGCTACACCTTC
.	TRBD1	TRBV20-1	TRBJ2-1	CSARGQRKNYNEQFF	TGCAGTGCTAGGGGACAGCGAAAAAACTACAATGAGCAGTTCTTC
few	.	TRBV24-1	TRBJ2-1	CATSDPGTHYNEQFF	TGTGCCACCAGTGATCCCGGGACCCACTACAATGAGCAGTTCTTC
.	.	TRBV7-9	TRBJ2-1	CASSLGGDSYNEQFF	TGTGCCAGCAGCTTAGGAGGGGACTCCTACAATGAGCAGTTCTTC
few	TRBD1	TRBV20-1	TRBJ1-1	CSARDPHRTGTSSRTEAFF	TGCAGTGCTAGAGATCCCCACAGGACAGGGACCTCCTCCCGCACTGAAGCTTTCTTT
many	TRBD2	TRBV7-3	TRBJ2-1	CASSHGLAGSYNEQFF	TGTGCCAGCAGCCATGGACTAGCGGGCTCCTACAATGAGCAGTTCTTC
many	.	TRBV28	TRBJ1-2	CASSVGPLYGYTF	TGTGCCAGCAGTGTGGGGCCCCTCTATGGCTACACCTTC
many	TRBD2	TRBV19	TRBJ2-1	CASSEGLAGDKVINEQFF	TGTGCCAGTAGTGAGGGACTAGCGGGAGATAAGGTCATCAATGAGCAGTTCTTC
few	.	TRBV4-3	TRBJ2-7	CASSQGIGQPYEQYF	TGCGCCAGCAGCCAAGGAATCGGACAACCCTACGAGCAGTACTTC
few	TRBD2	TRBV7-9	TRBJ2-7	CASSLGGLAGGDEQYF	TGTGCCAGCAGCCTGGGAGGGCTAGCGGGAGGAGATGAGCAGTACTTC
many	.	TRBV11-2	TRBJ2-1	CASSSRDRTFNEQFF	TGTGCCAGCAGCTCGCGGGACAGAACGTTCAATGAGCAGTTCTTC
few	.	TRBV4-1	TRBJ1-5	CASSRWFRVGSNQPQHF	TGCGCCAGCAGCCGTTGGTTCAGGGTCGGTAGCAATCAGCCCCAGCATTTT
many	.	TRBV6-5	TRBJ2-1	CASSRTGSYNEQFF	TGTGCCAGCAGTCGTACAGGTTCCTACAATGAGCAGTTCTTC
many	TRBD1	TRBV10-3	TRBJ1-2	CAISERQGAYGYTF	TGTGCCATCAGTGAACGACAGGGGGCCTATGGCTACACCTTC
many	.	TRBV20-1	TRBJ1-2	CSARDLERVTYGYTF	TGCAGTGCTAGAGATCTGGAAAGGGTGACCTATGGCTACACCTTC
.	.	TRBV5-6	TRBJ2-3	CASSSGGLTDTQYF	TGTGCCAGCAGCTCGGGCGGGTTGACAGATACGCAGTATTTT
few	TRBD2	TRBV12-3/TRBV12-4	TRBJ2-1	CASSLSAETSGKQFF	TGTGCCAGCAGTTTAAGTGCTGAGACTAGCGGTAAGCAGTTCTTC